The 29 T cell receptor beta chains in this list originate from one sample, sequenced in a study of control samples from healthy donors and cancer patients. Profiling relied on immunoSEQ multiplex PCR, and the TCRdb table lists in-frame clones only, not all of them. The repertoire holds about 60,000 clones, with approximately 85% as singletons. Sequencing was done on a sample of blood. Source of these receptors: a man aged 50 to 59 in good health.

This clone was seen only once. The V and J genes are TRBV24-1 and TRBJ1-5; D not resolved. The length of the CDR3 is 14 residues. CDR1 is KGHDR and CDR2 is SFDVKD in the germline V gene. Trimming left V 4 bases short and J 0 bases short, with 6 bases between. The chain's CDR3 is CATSEGNSNQPQHF. As DNA, the CDR3 is TGTGCCACCAGTGAGGGGAATAGCAATCAGCCCCAGCATTTT.

The chain is built from TRBV24-1 and TRBJ2-2; weak D call: TRBD2 (7 bases). The CDR3 spans 15 residues. CDR1 is KGHDR and CDR2 is SFDVKD in the germline V gene. V lost 5 bases, J lost 3 bases, and 12 bases lay in between. CDR3 protein: CATSGLAGDTGELFF. As DNA, the CDR3 is TGTGCCACCAGTGGACTAGCAGGGGACACCGGGGAGCTGTTTTTT.

This rearrangement joins TRBV7-9 to TRBJ1-2; TRBD1 is a possible D gene (6 bases). Germline V CDR1 and CDR2: SEHNR, FQNEAQ (reference sequence). The V end lost 7 bases, the J end lost 2 bases, and 8 bases lay between the germline ends. This CDR3 has 12 residues. CDR3 DNA: TGTGCCAGCACGACAGGAAACTATGGCTACACCTTC. Residues: CASTTGNYGYTF.

The chain couples TRBV6-5 to TRBJ2-1; D perhaps matches TRBD1 (5 bases). CDR1 MNHEY and CDR2 SVGAGI come from the germline V gene. V lost 0 bases, J lost 12 bases, and 12 bases lay in between. The CDR3 covers 13 residues. CDR3 sequence: CASSYSGGHGQFF. As DNA, the CDR3 is TGTGCCAGCAGTTACTCGGGTGGACACGGGCAGTTCTTC.

This clone was seen only once. The chain uses TRBV14 and TRBJ2-7, with D unresolved. CDR3 length equals 13 residues. Looked up from germline, CDR1 is SGHDN and CDR2 is FVKESK. V was cut by 3 bases and J by 3 bases, with 9 bases left in between. CDR3 nucleotides: TGTGCCAGCAGCCACGACACCCTCTACGAGCAGTACTTC. Translated: CASSHDTLYEQYF.

Relative to its sample, this clone is medium-sized (0.01 to 0.1%). The rearrangement uses TRBV28 and TRBJ1-4, with D possibly being TRBD1 (5 bases). V was clipped by 3 bases and J by 3 bases, with 11 bases between them. Germline CDR1 reads MDHEN; CDR2 reads SYDVKM. This CDR3 contains 15 residues. In DNA form, the CDR3 reads TGTGCCAGCAGTTTCCAGGGTTTCGCTAATGAAAAACTGTTTTTT. Its protein product is CASSFQGFANEKLFF.

CDR3 region: CASSLALSGRIIEQFF. The CDR3 DNA reads as TGTGCCAGCAGCTTAGCGCTGAGCGGGAGGATCATTGAGCAGTTCTTC. The chain combines TRBV7-2 with TRBJ2-1; 9 bases match TRBD2. CDR1 is SGHTA and CDR2 is FQGNSA in the germline V gene. With 0 bases clipped from V and 9 bases from J, the junction kept 9 bases outside the gene matches. This CDR3 contains 16 residues.

This chain links TRBV24-1 with TRBJ1-5; D is undetermined. The germline gives CDR1 KGHDR, CDR2 SFDVKD. CDR3 length equals 13 residues. The V end lost 4 bases, the J end lost 6 bases, and 9 bases lay between the germline ends. The CDR3, as DNA: TGTGCCACCAGTGAATCGCAGTTTCAGCCCCAGCATTTT. It is translated as CATSESQFQPQHF.

The chain carries TRBV28 and TRBJ1-2; unclear D gene. Germline CDR1 reads MDHEN; CDR2 reads SYDVKM. The V gene lost 2 bases and the J gene lost 0 bases, with 7 bases spanning the gap. The CDR3 runs to 14 residues. CDR3 coding DNA: TGTGCCAGCAGTTTACCCAGGCCTAACTATGGCTACACCTTC. Translating it yields CASSLPRPNYGYTF.

This clone was seen only once. The chain employs TRBV7-9 and TRBJ2-1, with 8 bases fitting TRBD2. Germline CDR1 SEHNR, CDR2 FQNEAQ (reference sequence). Trimming cost V 5 bases and J 4 bases; bases outside gene matches: 7. This CDR3 contains 15 residues. Written as DNA, the CDR3 is TGTGCCAGCAGCCCCAGTAGCGGGGTATACAATGAGCAGTTCTTC. Encoded protein: CASSPSSGVYNEQFF.

This clone occurred a few times. This chain connects TRBV3-1 (or the pseudogene TRBV3-2) to TRBJ1-6, with unresolved D. CDR1 is LGHDT, CDR2 YNNKEL, per germline (reference sequence). V lost 7 bases to trimming and J lost 10 bases, with 14 bases between them. CDR3 length: 13 residues. The CDR3 region is CASKSRQESPLHF. CDR3 DNA: TGTGCCAGCAAATCAAGACAAGAATCACCCCTCCACTTT.

This clone was counted once. The V call is TRBV2, the J call TRBJ2-3, with D possibly being TRBD2 (6 bases). The CDR3 is 14 residues long. The V gene lost 6 bases and the J gene lost 4 bases, with 14 bases spanning the gap. Looked up from germline, CDR1 is SNHLY and CDR2 is FYNNEI. For the CDR3, the DNA is TGTGCCAGCAGGGATTGGGGGGTTTCAGATACGCAGTATTTT. It codes for CASRDWGVSDTQYF.

This chain joins TRBV2 and TRBJ2-1, with D possibly being TRBD1 or TRBD2 (5 bases each). V was clipped by 3 bases and J by 7 bases, with 13 bases between them. The germline CDR1 and CDR2 sequences are SNHLY and FYNNEI. The CDR3 consists of 14 residues. CDR3 sequence: CASSEIQAGNEQFF. The CDR3 DNA reads TGTGCCAGCAGTGAGATACAGGCGGGTAATGAGCAGTTCTTC.

The chain combines TRBV18 with TRBJ1-5; no firm D call. Germline CDR1 KGHSH, CDR2 LQKENI. V lost 2 bases and J lost 2, with 7 bases in between. The length of the CDR3 is 14 residues. The chain's CDR3 is CASSPGVGNQPQHF. CDR3 coding DNA: TGTGCCAGCTCACCAGGGGTTGGCAATCAGCCCCAGCATTTT.

V gene TRBV27 combines with J gene TRBJ2-2; possible D gene TRBD1, 6 bases. The CDR3 sequence is 22 residues long. V was clipped by 1 base and J by 0 bases, with 27 bases between them. The germline V gene has CDR1 MNHEY and CDR2 SMNVEV (reference sequence). Here the CDR3 reads CASSLFFCVGGLGVSNTGELFF. CDR3 DNA: TGTGCCAGCAGTTTATTTTTTTGTGTTGGGGGCCTCGGCGTATCGAACACCGGGGAGCTGTTTTTT.

This sequence joins TRBV18 and TRBJ1-1; 9 bases agree with TRBD1. This CDR3 contains 13 residues. Germline trimming cut 5 bases from V and 10 bases from J; bases unmatched to any gene: 8. The germline V gene has CDR1 KGHSH and CDR2 LQKENI. The CDR3 nucleotides read TGTGCCAGCTCATTATTGGACAGGGGTCGAGCTTTCTTT. It translates to CASSLLDRGRAFF.

The chain recombines TRBV29-1 with TRBJ1-2, with D maybe TRBD1 (5 bases). V was shortened by 5 bases and J by 2 bases, with 18 bases between the two germline ends. This CDR3 region has 15 residues. Per germline, CDR1 SQVTM and CDR2 ANQGSEA. The CDR3 DNA sequence: TGCAGCGTTAACGGGGACGAGCGTCAAAACTATGGCTACACCTTC. Protein sequence: CSVNGDERQNYGYTF.

The chain uses TRBV9 and TRBJ1-6, with D perhaps TRBD1 (6 bases). Looked up from germline, CDR1 is SGDLS and CDR2 is YYNGEE. Trimming shortened V by 3 bases and J by 10 bases, and 14 bases separated the two germline ends. The CDR3 is 14 residues long. CDR3 DNA: TGTGCCAGCAGCGAGGGGGGGATCGGGTCACCCCTCCACTTT. It is translated as CASSEGGIGSPLHF.

As for this clone: Relative to the germline gene, one junction end is altered; a read error may explain this. V is TRBV24-1 and J is TRBJ1-4; the D gene is possibly TRBD1 (5 bases). The germline V gene has CDR1 KGHDR and CDR2 SFDVKD. The CDR3 runs 10 residues. CDR3 nucleotide sequence: TGTGCCACCAGTGTTTGGGGGACTGTTTTT. Translating it yields CATSVWGTVF.

This clone occurred a few times. J is TRBJ2-1 and V is TRBV5-1; 10 bases line up with TRBD1. Germline V gives CDR1 SGHRS, CDR2 YFSETQ. V shed 4 bases, J shed 0 bases, and the junction held 4 bases outside the gene matches. The CDR3 runs 16 residues. The CDR3 spells CASSMGQGSSYNEQFF. The CDR3 DNA sequence: TGCGCCAGCAGCATGGGACAGGGGAGCTCCTACAATGAGCAGTTCTTC.

The DNA for the CDR3 is TGTGCCAGCAGCTTAGCGCCGGTCAGGGAAGCTTTCTTT. Amino acid sequence: CASSLAPVREAFF. The V and J genes are TRBV7-8 and TRBJ1-1, with D unresolved. The CDR3 is 13 residues long. CDR1 is SGHVS, CDR2 FQNEAQ, per germline. V lost 0 bases to trimming and J lost 8 bases, with 10 bases between them.

The genes are TRBV28 and TRBJ2-1; D is perhaps TRBD1 or TRBD2 (5 bases each). The V end lost 1 base, the J end lost 10 bases, and 11 bases lay between the germline ends. Germline V gives CDR1 MDHEN, CDR2 SYDVKM. The CDR3 extends over 13 amino acids. CDR3: CASSLSGRGEQFF. The DNA for the CDR3 is TGTGCCAGCAGTTTATCGGGGCGCGGGGAGCAGTTCTTC.

The chain combines TRBV20-1 with TRBJ2-7; 10 bases are shared with TRBD2. The CDR3 has 14 residues. The germline V gene encodes CDR1 DFQATT and CDR2 SNEGSKA (reference sequence). The V and J ends lost 3 bases and 5 bases, in that order; junction bases with no gene match: 7. CDR3 nucleotide sequence: TGCAGTGCTAGTCGGCTAGCGGGAGACGACGAGCAGTACTTC. Protein product: CSASRLAGDDEQYF.

The gene calls are TRBV28 and TRBJ1-2; D may be TRBD1 (5 bases). This CDR3 region has 15 residues. Between the trimmed V and J ends, which lost 3 bases and 4 bases, there was a span of 15 bases. Per the germline V gene, CDR1 is MDHEN and CDR2 is SYDVKM. The CDR3 reads CASSFGGENIYGYTF. The CDR3 DNA sequence: TGTGCCAGCAGTTTTGGGGGGGAGAACATCTATGGCTACACCTTC.

The genes are TRBV7-9 and TRBJ1-5; 7 bases line up with TRBD1. The length of the CDR3 is 16 residues. Germline V gives CDR1 SEHNR, CDR2 FQNEAQ (reference sequence). After removal of 4 bases from V and 3 bases from J, the junction contained 9 bases not matched to a gene. CDR3 nucleotide sequence: TGTGCCAGCAGCTCCACGAGGGGACAGTCCAATCAGCCCCAGCATTTT. This sequence encodes CASSSTRGQSNQPQHF.

The chain combines TRBV27 with TRBJ2-7; 9 bases match TRBD2. V shed 5 bases, J shed 6 bases, and the junction held 11 bases outside the gene matches. Germline V gives CDR1 MNHEY, CDR2 SMNVEV (reference sequence). The CDR3 runs to 15 residues. CDR3 nucleotides: TGTGCCAGCAGTCCCCAGGCGGGAGGGTATCTCGAGCAGTACTTC. This sequence encodes CASSPQAGGYLEQYF.

This clone has just one count. The gene calls are TRBV9 and TRBJ1-2; TRBD1 matches 10 bases. With V trimmed by 4 bases and J by 1 base, 13 bases remained unmatched. This CDR3 spans 18 amino acids. Germline V gene lookup returns CDR1 SGDLS and CDR2 YYNGEE. CDR3 amino acids: CASSRSTGTGEINYGYTF. In DNA, the CDR3 is TGTGCCAGCAGCCGCTCTACGGGGACAGGGGAGATTAACTATGGCTACACCTTC.

This chain joins TRBV19 and TRBJ2-7; D might be TRBD1 (6 bases). The germline gives CDR1 LNHDA, CDR2 SQIVND (reference sequence). Trimming pared 2 bases from V and 4 bases from J, leaving 9 bases between. The CDR3 has 13 residues. CDR3 nucleotides: TGTGCCAGTAGTATAACAGGGACGTACGAGCAGTACTTC. Its translation is CASSITGTYEQYF.

This chain uses TRBV5-1 with TRBJ2-7, with TRBD2 matching over 8 bases. Germline CDR1 is SGHRS and CDR2 is YFSETQ. The CDR3 is made up of 12 amino acids. V lost 1 base to trimming and J lost 7 bases; unmatched junction nucleotides: 1. The CDR3 sequence: CASSLTGGEQYF. In DNA, the CDR3 is TGCGCCAGCAGCTTGACGGGAGGGGAGCAGTACTTC.